This T cell receptor beta chain is drawn from a study of T cell clones after liver transplantation. The wider study: Without induction therapy, subjects received standard immunosuppression until 12-24 months post-transplant.

CDR1 is LNHDA and CDR2 is SQIVND in the germline V gene (reference sequence). Trimming removed 11 bases at V and 5 bases at J, with 10 bases between. The CDR3 runs 11 residues. Method: immunoSEQ multiplex PCR; TCRdb's copy keeps in-frame clones and lacks some. The top ten hold approximately 2.6% of the sample, which has 55,000 to 75,000 clones, about 71% seen once. This TCR derives from a human patient who received a liver transplant. Some T cells may have come from the graft donor. The sequenced sample was CD4+ T cells from blood, obtained at the roughly 16-month timepoint. The chain employs TRBV19 and TRBJ1-5, with D possibly being TRBD1 (5 bases). The CDR3 DNA reads TGTGCCGGGGGGGAGGATCAGCCCCAGCATTTT. Protein sequence: CAGGEDQPQHF.